This T cell receptor beta chain appears in the sequencing data of a study of early T cells in non-severe SARS-CoV-2 infection. About the study: Chains were not paired, and sequencing was done on bulk RNA from unsorted whole blood. Overall study results and limits: Anti-spike CD8 responses were favored by VDJdb matching, which missed private and CD4 specificities.

This clonotype was detected ten times or more. Its antigen is not identified. Unique molecular identifier tags were affixed to discrete cDNA molecules. One entry per CDR3 protein results from TCRdb running MiXCR on the 5' RACE reads. This sample has roughly 80,000 distinct CDR3 sequences, with about 10% found just once. This material consisted of whole blood, taken at baseline. This TCR was recovered from an adult who was a healthcare worker with PCR-confirmed SARS-CoV-2 infection or an uninfected control (not recorded which).

CDR3 sequence (DNA): TGTGCCAGCAGGCGGACAGAGTCCTACGAGCAGTACTTC. As protein: CASRRTESYEQYF. J is TRBJ2-7 and V is TRBV12-3 or TRBV12-4; D is possibly TRBD1 (6 bases). This CDR3 is built from 13 residues. The V end lost 6 bases, the J end lost 1 base, and 10 bases lay between the germline ends.